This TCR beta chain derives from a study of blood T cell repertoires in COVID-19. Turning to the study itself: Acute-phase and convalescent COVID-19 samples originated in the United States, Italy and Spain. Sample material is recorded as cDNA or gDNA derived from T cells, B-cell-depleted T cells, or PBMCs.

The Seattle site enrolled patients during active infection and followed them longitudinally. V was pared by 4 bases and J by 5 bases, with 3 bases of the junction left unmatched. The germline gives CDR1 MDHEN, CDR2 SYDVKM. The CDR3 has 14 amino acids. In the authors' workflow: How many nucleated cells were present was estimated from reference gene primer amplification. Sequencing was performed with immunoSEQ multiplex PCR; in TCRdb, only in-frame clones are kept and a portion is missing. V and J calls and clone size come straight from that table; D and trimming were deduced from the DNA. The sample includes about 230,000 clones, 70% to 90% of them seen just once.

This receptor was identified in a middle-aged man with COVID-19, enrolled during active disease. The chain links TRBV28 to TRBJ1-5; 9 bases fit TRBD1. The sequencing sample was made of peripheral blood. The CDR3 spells CASSWGQGDQPQHF. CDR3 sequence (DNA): TGTGCCAGCAGTTGGGGACAGGGTGATCAGCCCCAGCATTTT.